This T cell receptor beta chain was sequenced during a study of blood T cell repertoires in COVID-19. The V gene lost 4 bases and the J gene lost 4 bases, with 13 bases spanning the gap. The CDR3 is made up of 14 amino acids. Germline V gene data show CDR1 as LGHDT and CDR2 as YNNKEL (reference sequence). The protocol was immunoSEQ multiplex PCR, while the TCRdb copy is restricted to in-frame clones and leaves out a portion. This sample has roughly 260,000 clones, with approximately 90% found just once. The sequencing sample was made of peripheral blood. The rearrangement uses TRBV3-1 (or the pseudogene TRBV3-2) and TRBJ1-2, with D hard to call. This clonotype was obtained from a man aged 55-75 years who had recovered from COVID-19. This chain's CDR3 is CASSPYGVVYGYTF. The CDR3 DNA is TGTGCCAGCAGCCCCTACGGGGTTGTCTATGGCTACACCTTC.